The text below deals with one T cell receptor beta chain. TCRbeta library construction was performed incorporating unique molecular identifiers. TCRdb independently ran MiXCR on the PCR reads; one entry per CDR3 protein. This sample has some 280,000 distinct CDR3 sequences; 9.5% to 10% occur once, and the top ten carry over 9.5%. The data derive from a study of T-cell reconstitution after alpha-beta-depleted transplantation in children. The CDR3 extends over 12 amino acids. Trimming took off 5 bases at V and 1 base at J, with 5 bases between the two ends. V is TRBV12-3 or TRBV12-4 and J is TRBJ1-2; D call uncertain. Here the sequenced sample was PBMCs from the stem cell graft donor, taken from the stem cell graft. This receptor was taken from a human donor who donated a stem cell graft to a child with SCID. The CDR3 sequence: CASSPYNYGYTF. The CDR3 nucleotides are TGTGCCAGCAGTCCATATAACTATGGCTACACCTTC.